This T cell receptor (beta chain) was sequenced during a study of early T cells in non-severe SARS-CoV-2 infection. Turning to the study itself: The study sequenced bulk RNA from unsorted whole blood, with chains unpaired.

Findings of the study overall: Sequences matched to VDJdb favored anti-spike CD8 responses, while private and CD4 specificities were missed.

This clonotype came up many times. Its specificity is not known. Germline V CDR1 and CDR2: MGHDK, SYGVNS. Trimming removed 8 bases from V and 2 bases from J, with 25 bases in between. CDR3 length equals 17 residues. Individual cDNA molecules received unique molecular identifiers. Each CDR3 protein gets one entry after TCRdb re-called the 5' RACE reads with MiXCR. Of roughly 41,000 distinct CDR3 sequences listed, 5% to 6.5% are singletons. Sequenced input: whole blood. The clonotype was recovered from an adult who was a healthcare worker with PCR-confirmed SARS-CoV-2 infection or an uninfected control (not recorded which). The chain uses TRBV25-1 and TRBJ2-7; the D gene is possibly TRBD1 (5 bases). As DNA, the CDR3 is TGTGCCAGCCGTTGGAACGCTGACTTCAGGGAAGCCTACGAGCAGTACTTC. This translates into CASRWNADFREAYEQYF.